This TCR beta chain comes out of a study of shared clonotypes between healthy human individuals. Study as a whole: The study drew on two women and three men aged 18 to 49 as donors. Overall study findings and caveats: A reduction in generation probabilities was seen for non-shared clonotypes relative to those shared by all four donors.

As to this clone: Antigen specificity is unknown.

Naive CD45RA+ and memory CD45RA-negative subsets were split from CD4+ cells. Replicate PCRs from sorted subsets contained roughly 200 ng DNA, which is 29,000 or so T cell genomes. Clones were read by immunoSEQ multiplex PCR, and TCRdb kept only the in-frame ones, dropping some. This table holds approximately 740,000 clones, around 72% found once. Material for sequencing was memory CD4+ T cells sorted from blood. Regarding subset: CD45RA-negative fraction. This sequence originates from a woman aged 25 to 39 in good health.

The CDR3 loop is CASSLGDRTETQYF. The CDR3 DNA follows: TGCGCCAGCAGCTTGGGCGACAGAACAGAGACCCAGTACTTC. The chain has TRBV5-1 and TRBJ2-5; D might be TRBD1 (5 bases). V was clipped by 0 bases and J by 4 bases, with 10 bases between them. Germline values: CDR1 SGHRS, CDR2 YFSETQ. The length of the CDR3 is 14 residues.